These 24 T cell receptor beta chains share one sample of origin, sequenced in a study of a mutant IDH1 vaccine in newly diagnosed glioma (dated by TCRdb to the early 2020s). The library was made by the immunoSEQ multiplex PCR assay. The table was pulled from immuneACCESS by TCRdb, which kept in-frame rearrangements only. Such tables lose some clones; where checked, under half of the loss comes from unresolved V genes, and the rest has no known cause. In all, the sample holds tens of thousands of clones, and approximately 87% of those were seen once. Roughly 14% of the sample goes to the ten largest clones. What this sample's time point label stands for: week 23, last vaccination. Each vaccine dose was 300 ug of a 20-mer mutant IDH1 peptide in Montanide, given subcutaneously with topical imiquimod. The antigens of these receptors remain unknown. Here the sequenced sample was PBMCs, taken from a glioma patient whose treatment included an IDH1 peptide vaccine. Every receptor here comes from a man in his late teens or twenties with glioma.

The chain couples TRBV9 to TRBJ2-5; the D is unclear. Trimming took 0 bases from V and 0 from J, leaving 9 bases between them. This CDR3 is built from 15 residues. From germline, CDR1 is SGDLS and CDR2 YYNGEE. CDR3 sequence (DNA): TGTGCCAGCAGCGTAGGTCCAGCGCACCAAGAGACCCAGTACTTC. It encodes CASSVGPAHQETQYF.

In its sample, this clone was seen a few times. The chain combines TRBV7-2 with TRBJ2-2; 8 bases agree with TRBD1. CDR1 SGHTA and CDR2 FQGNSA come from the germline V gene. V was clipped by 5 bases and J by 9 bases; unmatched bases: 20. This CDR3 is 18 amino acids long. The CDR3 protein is CASSPGLTGVGFSRELFF. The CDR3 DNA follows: TGTGCCAGCAGCCCCGGACTGACAGGGGTCGGTTTTTCGAGGGAGCTGTTTTTT.

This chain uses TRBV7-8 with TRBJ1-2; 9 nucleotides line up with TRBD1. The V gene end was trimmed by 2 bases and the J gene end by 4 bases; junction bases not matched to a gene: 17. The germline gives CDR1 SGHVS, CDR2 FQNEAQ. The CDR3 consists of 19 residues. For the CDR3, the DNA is TGTGCCAGCAGCTTAACCTCCGGGACAGGGATCCTGCGGAGCTATGGCTACACCTTC. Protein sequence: CASSLTSGTGILRSYGYTF.

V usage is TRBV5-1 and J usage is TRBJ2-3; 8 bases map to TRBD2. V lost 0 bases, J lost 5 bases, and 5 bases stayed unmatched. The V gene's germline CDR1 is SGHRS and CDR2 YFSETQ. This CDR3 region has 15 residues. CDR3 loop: CASSLERGPGDTQYF. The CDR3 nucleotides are TGCGCCAGCAGCTTGGAGCGGGGGCCCGGAGATACGCAGTATTTT.

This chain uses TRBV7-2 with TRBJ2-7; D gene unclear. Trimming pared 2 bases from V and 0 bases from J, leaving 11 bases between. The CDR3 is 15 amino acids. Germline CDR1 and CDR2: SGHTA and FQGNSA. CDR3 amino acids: CASSLSGSLSYEQYF. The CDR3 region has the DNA TGTGCCAGCAGCTTATCAGGTTCCCTCTCCTACGAGCAGTACTTC. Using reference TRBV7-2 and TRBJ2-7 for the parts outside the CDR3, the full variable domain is GAGVSQSPSNKVTEKGKDVELRCDPISGHTALYWYRQSLGQGLEFLIYFQGNSAPDKSGLPSDRFSAERTGGSVSTLTIQRTQQEDSAVYLCASSLSGSLSYEQYFGPGTRLTVT.

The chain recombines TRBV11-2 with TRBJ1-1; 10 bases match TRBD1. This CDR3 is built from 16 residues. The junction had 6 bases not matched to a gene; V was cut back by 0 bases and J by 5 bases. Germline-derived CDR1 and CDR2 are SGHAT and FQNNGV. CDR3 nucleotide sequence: TGTGCCAGCAGCTTAGATCCTGGACAGGGGGGTACTGAAGCTTTCTTT. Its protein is CASSLDPGQGGTEAFF.

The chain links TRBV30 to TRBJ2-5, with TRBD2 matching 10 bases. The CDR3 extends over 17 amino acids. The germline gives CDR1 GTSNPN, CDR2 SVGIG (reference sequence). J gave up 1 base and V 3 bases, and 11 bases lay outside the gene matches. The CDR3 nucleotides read TGTGCCTGGAGCCTTGCCCGGACTAGCGGAGTCCAAGAGACCCAGTACTTC. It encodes CAWSLARTSGVQETQYF. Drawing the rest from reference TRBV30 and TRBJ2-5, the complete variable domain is SQTIHQWPATLVQPVGSPLSLECTVEGTSNPNLYWYRQAAGRGLQLLFYSVGIGQISSEVPQNLSASRPQDRQFILSSKKLLLSDSGFYLCAWSLARTSGVQETQYFGPGTRLLVL.

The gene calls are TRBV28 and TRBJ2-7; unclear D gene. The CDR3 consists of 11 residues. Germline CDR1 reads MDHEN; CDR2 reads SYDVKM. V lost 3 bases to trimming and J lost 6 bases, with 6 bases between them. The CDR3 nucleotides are TGTGCCAGCAGTTTCGCCGCCGAGCAGTACTTC. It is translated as CASSFAAEQYF.

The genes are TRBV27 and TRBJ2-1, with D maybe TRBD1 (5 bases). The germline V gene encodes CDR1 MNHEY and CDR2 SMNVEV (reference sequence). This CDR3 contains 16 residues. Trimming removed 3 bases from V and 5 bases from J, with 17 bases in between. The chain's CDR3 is CASSLWWGDSNNEQFF. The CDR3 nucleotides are TGTGCCAGCAGTTTGTGGTGGGGTGACAGTAACAATGAGCAGTTCTTC.

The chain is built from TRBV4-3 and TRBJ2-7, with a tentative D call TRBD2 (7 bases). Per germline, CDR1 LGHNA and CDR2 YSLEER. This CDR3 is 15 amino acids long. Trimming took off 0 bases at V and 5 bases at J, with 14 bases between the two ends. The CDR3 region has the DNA TGCGCCAGCAGCCAAGATGTAGGGGAGGGGGACGAGCAGTACTTC. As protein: CASSQDVGEGDEQYF.

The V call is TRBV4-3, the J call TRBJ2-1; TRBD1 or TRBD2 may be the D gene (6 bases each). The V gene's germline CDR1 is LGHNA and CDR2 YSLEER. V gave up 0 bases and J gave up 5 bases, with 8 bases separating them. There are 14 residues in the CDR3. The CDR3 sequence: CASSQDRGDNEQFF. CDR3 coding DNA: TGCGCCAGCAGCCAAGATAGGGGGGACAATGAGCAGTTCTTC.

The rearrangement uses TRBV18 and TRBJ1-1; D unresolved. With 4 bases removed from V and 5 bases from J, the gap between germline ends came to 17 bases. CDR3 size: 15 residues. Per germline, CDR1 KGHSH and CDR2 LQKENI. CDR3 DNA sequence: TGTGCCAGCTCACACGACCTAGGGCGAGGGACTGAAGCTTTCTTT. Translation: CASSHDLGRGTEAFF.

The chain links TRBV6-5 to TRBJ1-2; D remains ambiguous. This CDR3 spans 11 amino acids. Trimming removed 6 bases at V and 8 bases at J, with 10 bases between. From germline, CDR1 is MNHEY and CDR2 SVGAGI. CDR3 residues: CASSPGGGYTF. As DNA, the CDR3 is TGTGCCAGCAGCCCCGGAGGGGGCTACACCTTC.

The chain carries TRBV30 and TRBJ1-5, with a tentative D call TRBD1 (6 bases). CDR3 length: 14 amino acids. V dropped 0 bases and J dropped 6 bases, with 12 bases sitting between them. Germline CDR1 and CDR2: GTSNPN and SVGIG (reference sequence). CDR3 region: CAWSVAGGGQPQHF. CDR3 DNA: TGTGCCTGGAGTGTAGCCGGGGGCGGTCAGCCCCAGCATTTT.

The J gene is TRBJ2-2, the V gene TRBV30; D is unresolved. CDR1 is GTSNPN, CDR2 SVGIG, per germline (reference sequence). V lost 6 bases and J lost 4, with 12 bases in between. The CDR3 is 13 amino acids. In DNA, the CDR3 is TGTGCCTGTCAAATCCGAGTCACCGGGGAGCTGTTTTTT. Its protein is CACQIRVTGELFF.

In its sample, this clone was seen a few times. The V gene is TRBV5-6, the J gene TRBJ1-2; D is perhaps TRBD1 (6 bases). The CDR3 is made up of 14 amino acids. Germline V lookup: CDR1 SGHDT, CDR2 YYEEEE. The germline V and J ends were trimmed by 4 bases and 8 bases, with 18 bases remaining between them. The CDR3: CASSTIQGTGGYTF. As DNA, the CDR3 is TGTGCCAGCAGCACAATACAGGGAACAGGCGGCTACACCTTC.

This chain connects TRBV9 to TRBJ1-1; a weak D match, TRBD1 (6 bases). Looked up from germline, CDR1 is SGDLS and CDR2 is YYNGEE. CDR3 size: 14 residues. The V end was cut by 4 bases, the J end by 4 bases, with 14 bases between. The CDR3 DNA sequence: TGTGCCAGCAGCAACAGGGACCGGAGCACTGAAGCTTTCTTT. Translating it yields CASSNRDRSTEAFF. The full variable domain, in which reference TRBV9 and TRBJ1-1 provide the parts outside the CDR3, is DSGVTQTPKHLITATGQRVTLRCSPRSGDLSVYWYQQSLDQGLQFLIQYYNGEERAKGNILERFSAQQFPDLHSELNLSSLELGDSALYFCASSNRDRSTEAFFGQGTRLTVV.

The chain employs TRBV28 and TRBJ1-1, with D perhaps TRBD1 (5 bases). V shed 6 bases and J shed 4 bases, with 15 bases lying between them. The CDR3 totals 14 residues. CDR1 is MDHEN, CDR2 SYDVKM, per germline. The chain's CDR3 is CASSATQGGTEAFF. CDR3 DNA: TGTGCCAGCAGCGCTACCCAGGGTGGCACTGAAGCTTTCTTT.

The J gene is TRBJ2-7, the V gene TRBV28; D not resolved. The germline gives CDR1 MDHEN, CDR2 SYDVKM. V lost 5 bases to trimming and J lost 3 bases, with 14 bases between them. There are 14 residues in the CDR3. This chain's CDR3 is CASSASTVVYEQYF. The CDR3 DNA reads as TGTGCCAGCAGTGCAAGCACCGTAGTCTACGAGCAGTACTTC.

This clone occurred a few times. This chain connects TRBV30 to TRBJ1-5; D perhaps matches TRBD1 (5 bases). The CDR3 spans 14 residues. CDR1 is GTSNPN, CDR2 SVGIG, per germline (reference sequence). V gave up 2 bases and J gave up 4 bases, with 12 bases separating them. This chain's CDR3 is CAWSQGAGNQPQHF. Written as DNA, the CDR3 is TGTGCCTGGAGTCAAGGGGCAGGAAATCAGCCCCAGCATTTT.

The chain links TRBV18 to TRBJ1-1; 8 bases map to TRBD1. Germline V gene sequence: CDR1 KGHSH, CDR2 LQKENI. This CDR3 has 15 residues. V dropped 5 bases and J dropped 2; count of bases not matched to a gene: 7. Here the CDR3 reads CASSSGQGGNTEAFF. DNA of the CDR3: TGTGCCAGCTCATCCGGACAGGGTGGAAACACTGAAGCTTTCTTT.

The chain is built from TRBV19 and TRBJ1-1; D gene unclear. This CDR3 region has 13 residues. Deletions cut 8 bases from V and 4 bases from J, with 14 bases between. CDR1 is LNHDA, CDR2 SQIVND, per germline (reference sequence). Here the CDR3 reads CASGLSGITEAFF. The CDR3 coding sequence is TGTGCCAGTGGGCTAAGCGGGATCACTGAAGCTTTCTTT.

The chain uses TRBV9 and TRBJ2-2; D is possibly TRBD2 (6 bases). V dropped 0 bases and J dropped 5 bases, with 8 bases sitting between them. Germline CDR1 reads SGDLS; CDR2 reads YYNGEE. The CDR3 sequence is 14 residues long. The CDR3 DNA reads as TGTGCCAGCAGCGTAGTGGGGGGAACCGGGGAGCTGTTTTTT. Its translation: CASSVVGGTGELFF.

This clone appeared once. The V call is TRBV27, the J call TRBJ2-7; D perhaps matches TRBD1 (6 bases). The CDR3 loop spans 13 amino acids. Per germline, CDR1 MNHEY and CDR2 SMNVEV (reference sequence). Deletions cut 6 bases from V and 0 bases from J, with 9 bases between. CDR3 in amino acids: CASSSGDSYEQYF. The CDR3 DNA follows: TGTGCCAGCAGCTCAGGGGACTCCTACGAGCAGTACTTC.